The next 18 T cell receptor beta chains were all read from a single sample in a study of CD8 T cells in Susac syndrome. An amount of RNA that ranged from roughly 0.5 to 1 ug was reverse transcribed with random hexamers. TCRdb used MiXCR to reprocess the immunoSEQ multiplex PCR reads, holding one entry per CDR3 protein. The table includes 150,000 to 190,000 distinct CDR3 sequences, 85% to 95% detected once. The specimen was CD8+ T cells from PBMCs. Every receptor here comes from a human donor with multiple sclerosis.

The rearrangement uses TRBV11-1 and TRBJ2-5; possibly TRBD1 or TRBD2 for D (5 bases each). CDR1 and CDR2 (germline): SGHAT, FQDESV (reference sequence). The length of the CDR3 is 20 residues. V was clipped by 3 bases and J by 1 base, with 27 bases between them. CDR3 in amino acids: CASSFPRAGGFKRAQETQYF. Written as DNA, the CDR3 is TGTGCCAGCAGCTTCCCCCGCGCTGGGGGTTTCAAAAGGGCCCAAGAGACCCAGTACTTC.

The gene calls are TRBV2 and TRBJ1-1; tentative D call: TRBD1 (6 bases). Germline loops: CDR1 SNHLY, CDR2 FYNNEI. The CDR3 runs to 13 residues. The germline V and J ends were trimmed by 8 bases and 8 bases, with 18 bases remaining between them. CDR3 coding DNA: TGTGCCAGCCGCCCGGACAGCAATGTAGAAGCTTTCTTT. It encodes CASRPDSNVEAFF.

The rearrangement links TRBV30 to TRBJ2-7; D not certain. This CDR3 has 13 amino acids. The germline V and J ends were trimmed by 3 bases and 7 bases, with 16 bases remaining between them. The V gene's germline CDR1 is GTSNPN and CDR2 SVGIG (reference sequence). The CDR3 DNA sequence: TGTGCCTGGAGGGGCGGCAGTCTACGAGAGCAGTACTTC. As protein: CAWRGGSLREQYF.

The chain combines TRBV30 with TRBJ1-2, with D unclear. The CDR3 has 13 residues. V lost 2 bases and J lost 3, with 10 bases in between. Germline values: CDR1 GTSNPN, CDR2 SVGIG (reference sequence). CDR3 coding DNA: TGTGCCTGGAGTTCCGAGACGGACTATGGCTACACCTTC. Encoded protein: CAWSSETDYGYTF.

V usage is TRBV5-1 and J usage is TRBJ1-5; 9 bases are a match to TRBD1. This CDR3 has 15 residues. Germline trimming cut 0 bases from V and 6 bases from J; bases unmatched to any gene: 4. Germline V gene sequence: CDR1 SGHRS, CDR2 YFSETQ. The CDR3 DNA reads TGCGCCAGCAGCTTGGGTTCGACAGGGGGTCAGCCCCAGCATTTT. Translating gives CASSLGSTGGQPQHF.

V and J are TRBV20-1 and TRBJ2-1; D not resolved. CDR3 size: 15 residues. Germline V gives CDR1 DFQATT, CDR2 SNEGSKA (reference sequence). The V and J ends lost 0 bases and 3 bases respectively, with 12 bases between them. The CDR3 sequence: CSARDRLGDYNEQFF. The CDR3 DNA is TGCAGTGCTAGAGATAGGCTTGGAGACTACAATGAGCAGTTCTTC.

The rearrangement uses TRBV6-1 and TRBJ2-3; 9 bases are a match to TRBD1. Germline lookup yields CDR1 MNHNS and CDR2 SASEGT. After removal of 5 bases from V and 2 bases from J, the junction contained 11 bases not matched to a gene. The CDR3 runs to 17 residues. The CDR3 nucleotides read TGTGCCAGCAGTCCCATCCGGGACAGGGACGACACAGATACGCAGTATTTT. This translates into CASSPIRDRDDTDTQYF.

As regards this clonotype: Its ends do not fully match the called genes, so a read error is possible. The V call is TRBV13, the J call TRBJ2-2; D not resolved. There are 13 residues in the CDR3. The germline CDR1 and CDR2 sequences are PRHDT and FYEKMQ (reference sequence). The CDR3 region has the DNA TGTGCCAGCAGCTTAGTCAACAGCGGGGAGCTGTTTTTT. Protein: CASSLVNSGELFF.

This rearrangement joins TRBV29-1 to TRBJ2-7, with 7 bases matching TRBD1. Germline-derived CDR1 and CDR2 are SQVTM and ANQGSEA. This CDR3 is 12 amino acids long. With 4 bases clipped from V and 2 bases from J, the junction kept 2 bases outside the gene matches. The CDR3 region is CSVGGQPYEQYF. In DNA, the CDR3 is TGCAGCGTTGGGGGACAGCCCTACGAGCAGTACTTC.

This chain uses TRBV11-2 with TRBJ2-6; D ambiguous. V lost 6 bases and J 0 bases, leaving 6 bases between the germline ends. This CDR3 contains 14 residues. CDR1 and CDR2 from the germline V gene are SGHAT and FQNNGV. CDR3 DNA sequence: TGTGCCAGCAGGGTCAGCTCTGGGGCCAACGTCCTGACTTTC. Residues: CASRVSSGANVLTF.

Points on this clonotype: An end of the junction differs from the germline gene, which may be a read error. V usage is TRBV29-1 and J usage is TRBJ2-1, with TRBD1 matching over 9 bases. There are 13 residues in the CDR3. Germline loops: CDR1 SQVTM, CDR2 ANQGSEA. The CDR3, as DNA: TGCAGCTTCGGACAGGGGATGTACAATGAGCGGTTCTTC. Its translation: CSFGQGMYNERFF.

The chain has TRBV29-1 and TRBJ1-1; D is possibly TRBD1 (6 bases). The CDR3 spans 14 residues. Trimming pared 6 bases from V and 1 base from J, leaving 15 bases between. The V gene's germline CDR1 is SQVTM and CDR2 ANQGSEA. CDR3 region: CSVSRDTRNTEAFF. CDR3 bases: TGCAGCGTGAGCAGGGACACGAGGAACACTGAAGCTTTCTTT.

V usage is TRBV12-3 or TRBV12-4 and J usage is TRBJ2-5, with 10 bases identical to TRBD1. CDR3 length equals 15 residues. After removal of 6 bases from V and 5 bases from J, the junction contained 9 bases not matched to a gene. CDR3 sequence: CASSPDRGRGETQYF. CDR3 sequence (DNA): TGTGCCAGCAGCCCCGACAGGGGGCGAGGGGAGACCCAGTACTTC.

The chain employs TRBV5-1 and TRBJ2-5, with D possibly matching TRBD2 (6 bases). Trimming shortened V by 0 bases and J by 5 bases, and 11 bases separated the two germline ends. CDR3 length: 14 residues. Germline assignment: CDR1 SGHRS and CDR2 YFSETQ. The CDR3 protein is CASSLEGGKETQYF. The CDR3 DNA is TGCGCCAGCAGCTTGGAGGGCGGGAAGGAGACCCAGTACTTC.

This rearrangement joins TRBV28 to TRBJ1-2; D call uncertain. V dropped 3 bases and J dropped 2 bases, with 10 bases sitting between them. The germline CDR1 and CDR2 sequences are MDHEN and SYDVKM. The CDR3 consists of 14 residues. The CDR3 reads CASSFGTANYGYTF. The CDR3 bases are TGTGCCAGCAGTTTTGGAACCGCCAACTATGGCTACACCTTC.

The V gene is TRBV25-1, the J gene TRBJ1-4; TRBD1 might be the D (6 bases). Germline V gene data show CDR1 as MGHDK and CDR2 as SYGVNS. V lost 6 bases and J lost 7, with 15 bases in between. This CDR3 has 14 residues. DNA of the CDR3: TGTGCCAGCAGGAAAACAGGGTTGGGTGAAAAACTGTTTTTT. Residues: CASRKTGLGEKLFF.

The chain joins TRBV12-3 or TRBV12-4 to TRBJ2-7, with D perhaps assigned TRBD1 or TRBD2 (5 bases each). The CDR3 is 15 residues long. Trimming stripped 4 bases from V and 2 bases from J, with 15 bases between. CDR3: CASSSSGRQAYEQYF. The CDR3 DNA follows: TGTGCCAGCAGTTCCTCGGGACGGCAGGCCTACGAGCAGTACTTC.

CDR3 residues: CASSPHRPDAFF. The CDR3 region has the DNA TGTGCCAGTAGTCCACATCGACCAGACGCTTTCTTT. This chain uses TRBV19 with TRBJ1-1; D is unresolved. This CDR3 has 12 residues. In germline, CDR1 is LNHDA, CDR2 SQIVND (reference sequence). The V end was cut by 5 bases, the J end by 11 bases, with 15 bases between.